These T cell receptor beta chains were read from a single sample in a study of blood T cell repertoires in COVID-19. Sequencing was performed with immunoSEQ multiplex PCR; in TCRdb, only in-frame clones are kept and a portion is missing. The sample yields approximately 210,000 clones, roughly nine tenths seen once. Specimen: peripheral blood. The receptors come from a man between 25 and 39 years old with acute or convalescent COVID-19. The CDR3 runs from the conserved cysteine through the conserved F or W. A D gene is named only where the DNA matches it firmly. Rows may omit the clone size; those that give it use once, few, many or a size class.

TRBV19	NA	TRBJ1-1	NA	TGTGCCAGTAGTAGAGAGGGCAAAAACACTGAAGCTTTCTTT	CASSREGKNTEAFF
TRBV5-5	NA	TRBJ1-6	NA	TGTGCCAGCAGCTCCCGGCAGGTCGAGAATTCACCCCTCCACTTT	CASSSRQVENSPLHF
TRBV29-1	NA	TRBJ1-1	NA	TGCAGCGTGGCAGGGTTTGGCACTGAAGCTTTCTTT	CSVAGFGTEAFF
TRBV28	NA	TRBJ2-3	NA	TGTGCCAGCAGTTTACTAGCAACTAGCACAGATACGCAGTATTTT	CASSLLATSTDTQYF
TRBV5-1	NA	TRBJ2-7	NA	TGCGCCAGCAGCTCCCAAACCAGCGACGAGCAGTACTTC	CASSSQTSDEQYF
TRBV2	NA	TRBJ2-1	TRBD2	TGTGCCAGCAAGGCGGGAGGCCGGGTATTTTATAGTGAGCAGTTCTTC	CASKAGGRVFYSEQFF
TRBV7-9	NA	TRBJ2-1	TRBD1	TGTGCCAGCAGCTTAGGTCTTGACAGGGGGCCTCACAATGAGCAGTTCTTC	CASSLGLDRGPHNEQFF
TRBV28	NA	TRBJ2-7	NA	TGTGCCAGCAGGGACACGCCTTACGAGCAGTACTTC	CASRDTPYEQYF
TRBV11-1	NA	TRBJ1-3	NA	TGTGCCAGCGGGATTTCAGGGACTGGAAACACCATATATTTT	CASGISGTGNTIYF
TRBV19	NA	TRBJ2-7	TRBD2	TGTGCCAGTAGTCTAGCGGGAGGTTCCGAGCAGTACTTC	CASSLAGGSEQYF
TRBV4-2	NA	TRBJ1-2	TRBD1	TGTGCCAGCAGCCAAGATTTTGGGACAGGGGAGTACTTC	CASSQDFGTGEYF
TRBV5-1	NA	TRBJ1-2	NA	TGCGCCAGCAGCTTGGCGGTCCGAGCTAACTATGGCTACACCTTC	CASSLAVRANYGYTF
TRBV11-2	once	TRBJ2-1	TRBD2	TGTGCCAGCAGCGCAGGGACTAGCGGGAGTCGGGGCGGGCAGTTCTTC	CASSAGTSGSRGGQFF
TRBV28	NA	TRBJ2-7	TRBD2	TGTGCCAGCAGCGGGACAGCTCTACTACTAGCGGGTTTTTCCTACGAGCAGTACTTC	CASSGTALLLAGFSYEQYF
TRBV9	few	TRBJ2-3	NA	TGTGCCAGCAGCACAAGCACAGGGCGACGAACAGATACGCAGTATTTT	CASSTSTGRRTDTQYF
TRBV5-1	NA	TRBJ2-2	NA	TGCGCCAGCAGCTTGGTGGCGGGACGTTTACACACCGGGGAGCTGTTTTTT	CASSLVAGRLHTGELFF